The present entry profiles one T cell receptor beta chain with its context. Trimming took 4 bases from V and 0 from J; bases not matched to a gene: 10. There are 19 residues in the CDR3. Germline CDR1 reads SGHRS; CDR2 reads YFSETQ. Original data processing: From reference gene primer amplification, estimates of nucleated cell counts were derived. The repertoire was sequenced with immunoSEQ multiplex PCR; TCRdb's copy has only in-frame clones and lacks some. That table furnishes V, J and clone size, whereas the DNA furnished D and trimming. This sample has 100,000 to 150,000 clones; roughly 80% occur once, and the top ten carry around 17%. The data originate from a study of blood T cell repertoires in COVID-19. Study at large: Researchers got acute and convalescent COVID-19 samples from the United States, Italy and Spain. Sources were T cells, B-cell-depleted T cells, or PBMCs; the material itself was cDNA or gDNA.

This chain uses TRBV5-1 with TRBJ2-1; 13 positions match TRBD2. The origin of this receptor is a woman aged 45-59 years with acute or convalescent COVID-19. Sequenced material: peripheral blood. This chain's CDR3 is CASSHPLTSGGSSYNEQFF. The CDR3 DNA reads TGCGCCAGCAGCCACCCCTTGACTAGCGGGGGGAGCTCCTACAATGAGCAGTTCTTC.